Listed here are 29 T cell receptor beta chains from one sample, sequenced in a study of regulatory T cells in long-lasting Graves disease. TCR beta libraries were built with iRepertoire HTBI primers and Arm-PCR of CDR3 regions. From the multiplex PCR reads, TCRdb called clonotypes with MiXCR, one entry per CDR3 protein. Of about 400,000 distinct CDR3 sequences in the sample, about 15% were seen once. Time point meaning: newly diagnosed GD, antithyroid drugs for less than 3 months. Preparation of the TCR library used RNA extracted from PBMCs. This same sample was also part of a study on T cells in Graves' hyperthyroidism and ophthalmopathy.

Specimen: peripheral blood mononuclear cells (PBMCs), collected at new diagnosis, from a patient treated with antithyroid drugs. These TCRs come from a woman between 40 and 50 years old with Graves disease.

The rearrangement links TRBV3-1 to TRBJ2-7; 11 bases align to TRBD2. The trim removed 3 bases at V and 4 bases at J, leaving 11 bases unmatched. This CDR3 has 17 amino acids. CDR1 is LGHDT, CDR2 YNNKEL, per germline (reference sequence). CDR3 coding DNA: TGTGCCAGCAGCCATTCCCCCGGGACTAGCGGATCATACGAGCAGTACTTC. Translation: CASSHSPGTSGSYEQYF.

This clonotype was observed a handful of times. The V call is TRBV19, the J call TRBJ2-1, with D unresolved. The V end was cut by 3 bases, the J end by 2 bases, with 5 bases between. The CDR3 loop spans 13 amino acids. The germline gives CDR1 LNHDA, CDR2 SQIVND (reference sequence). CDR3 sequence: CASSMYTYNEQFF. The CDR3 coding sequence is TGTGCCAGTAGTATGTACACCTACAATGAGCAGTTCTTC.

In this sample, this clonotype turned up many times. V is TRBV6-2 or TRBV6-3 and J is TRBJ2-2; the D is unclear. V lost 1 base to trimming and J lost 5 bases, with 5 bases between them. The germline V gene encodes CDR1 MNHEY and CDR2 SVGEGT. This CDR3 has 13 amino acids. In nucleotides, the CDR3 is TGTGCCAGCAGTTACTTATCAACCGGGGAGCTGTTTTTT. This encodes CASSYLSTGELFF.

The rearrangement joins TRBV7-8 to TRBJ2-1; 12 nucleotides agree with TRBD2. Germline V gene sequence: CDR1 SGHVS, CDR2 FQNEAQ. The CDR3 runs to 16 residues. V trimming: 5 bases; J trimming: 3 bases; junction bases outside the gene matches: 5. The CDR3, as DNA: TGTGCCAGCAGCAGACGGACTAGCGGGGACTACAATGAGCAGTTCTTC. This encodes CASSRRTSGDYNEQFF.

This clonotype was seen ten or more times. The chain carries TRBV28 and TRBJ2-1, with D perhaps TRBD2 (6 bases). CDR1 and CDR2 from the germline V gene are MDHEN and SYDVKM. The CDR3 is 13 amino acids. Trimming cost V 5 bases and J 8 bases, with 13 bases left between them. CDR3 in amino acids: CASSDTSSDEQFF. The CDR3 DNA follows: TGTGCCAGCAGTGACACTAGCTCCGATGAGCAGTTCTTC.

This clonotype turned up a few times. V gene TRBV3-1 combines with J gene TRBJ2-3; D remains ambiguous. In germline, CDR1 is LGHDT, CDR2 YNNKEL (reference sequence). The CDR3 loop spans 13 amino acids. V shed 2 bases and J shed 1 base, with 4 bases lying between them. CDR3 nucleotides: TGTGCCAGCAGCCAATTTGGCACAGATACGCAGTATTTT. Translating gives CASSQFGTDTQYF.

Ten or more counts support this clonotype. The chain couples TRBV5-1 to TRBJ2-2, with TRBD2 identical over 7 bases. Germline CDR1 reads SGHRS; CDR2 reads YFSETQ. CDR3 size: 15 residues. V lost 7 bases to trimming and J lost 0 bases; unmatched junction nucleotides: 6. The CDR3 DNA follows: TGCGCCAGCGAGCGGCTAGCGGCGAACACCGGGGAGCTGTTTTTT. Protein product: CASERLAANTGELFF.

This clonotype was observed many times. This chain connects TRBV11-3 to TRBJ2-1; D remains ambiguous. The CDR3 totals 12 residues. Looked up from germline, CDR1 is SGHNT and CDR2 is YENEEA. The V end was cut by 5 bases, the J end by 5 bases, with 7 bases between. CDR3 DNA sequence: TGTGCCAGCAGCGCCTTGGACAATGAGCAGTTCTTC. It yields the protein CASSALDNEQFF.

This clonotype was seen at least ten times. The chain uses TRBV13 and TRBJ2-2; TRBD2 is a possible D gene (5 bases). V was pared by 4 bases and J by 4 bases, with 13 bases between. Germline V gene data show CDR1 as PRHDT and CDR2 as FYEKMQ (reference sequence). This CDR3 has 15 residues. The CDR3: CASSSRRGSTGELFF. The CDR3 DNA is TGTGCCAGCAGCTCGCGACGAGGGAGCACCGGGGAGCTGTTTTTT. Complete variable domain (other parts from reference TRBV13 and TRBJ2-2): AAGVIQSPRHLIKEKRETATLKCYPIPRHDTVYWYQQGPGQDPQFLISFYEKMQSDKGSIPDRFSAQQFSDYHSELNMSSLELGDSALYFCASSSRRGSTGELFFGEGSRLTVL.

This clonotype was counted a few times. V usage is TRBV4-1 and J usage is TRBJ1-5; D is unresolved. V lost 0 bases and J 0 bases, leaving 15 bases between the germline ends. The CDR3 runs 18 residues. Looked up from germline, CDR1 is MGHRA and CDR2 is YSYEKL. The CDR3 reads CASSQDRSQVYSNQPQHF. CDR3 in DNA: TGCGCCAGCAGCCAAGATCGATCCCAGGTATATAGCAATCAGCCCCAGCATTTT.

This clonotype was counted many times. The rearrangement uses TRBV28 and TRBJ2-5; D might be TRBD2 (6 bases). Trimming shortened V by 6 bases and J by 2 bases, and 13 bases separated the two germline ends. The CDR3 length is 14 residues. Per the germline V gene, CDR1 is MDHEN and CDR2 is SYDVKM. The CDR3 bases are TGTGCCAGCAGCTTAGCGGACCCTCAAGAGACCCAGTACTTC. Translation: CASSLADPQETQYF.

This clonotype was detected only a few times. One end of the junction fails to match germline, which may point to a read error. The chain is built from TRBV5-1 and TRBJ2-1; maybe TRBD1 (5 bases). CDR1 is SGHRS and CDR2 is YFSETQ in the germline V gene. The CDR3 sequence is 15 residues long. The CDR3 protein is CASGFTGDSYNEQFF. The CDR3 bases are TGCGCCAGCGGCTTTACAGGAGACTCCTACAATGAGCAGTTCTTC.

This clonotype occurred many times. The chain employs TRBV7-3 and TRBJ2-7, with D uncertain. Germline CDR1 reads SGHTA; CDR2 reads FQGTGA. The V end lost 5 bases, the J end lost 4 bases, and 18 bases lay between the germline ends. CDR3 size: 15 residues. The CDR3 here is CASSKTPGGLYEQYF. The CDR3 coding sequence is TGTGCCAGCAGCAAGACTCCGGGTGGCCTTTACGAGCAGTACTTC.

The sample holds many counts of this clonotype. The gene calls are TRBV4-3 and TRBJ2-1; no clear D gene. Germline lookup yields CDR1 LGHNA and CDR2 YSLEER. With 1 base removed from V and 8 bases from J, the gap between germline ends came to 6 bases. The CDR3 is made up of 12 amino acids. The DNA for the CDR3 is TGCGCCAGCAGCCAAGCAGGCGATGAGCAGTTCTTC. This codes for CASSQAGDEQFF.

CDR3 coding DNA: TGTGCCATCCTCGTGGATTCGGACAGGGCGGACACTGAAGCTTTCTTT. Translating it yields CAILVDSDRADTEAFF. J is TRBJ1-1 and V is TRBV10-3; 8 bases match TRBD1. This CDR3 region has 16 residues. The germline V gene has CDR1 ENHRY and CDR2 SYGVKD. V dropped 8 bases and J dropped 3; count of bases not matched to a gene: 14.

This rearrangement joins TRBV24-1 to TRBJ2-2, with 9 bases matching TRBD1. CDR1 KGHDR and CDR2 SFDVKD come from the germline V gene. The CDR3 has 17 amino acids. J lost 6 bases, V lost 1 base, and 8 bases had no gene match. Here the CDR3 reads CATSDFGDREGPGELFF. The CDR3 nucleotides read TGTGCCACCAGTGATTTCGGGGACAGGGAAGGACCCGGGGAGCTGTTTTTT.

This clonotype has at least ten counts. This chain uses TRBV20-1 with TRBJ2-1, with 9 bases fitting TRBD1. The CDR3 spans 14 residues. J was trimmed by 8 bases and V by 5 bases; bases with no gene match: 10. Germline CDR1 reads DFQATT; CDR2 reads SNEGSKA (reference sequence). CDR3 sequence (DNA): TGCAGTGCTGCAACAGGGGGCGCGGGCCATGAGCAGTTCTTC. Encoded protein: CSAATGGAGHEQFF.

This clonotype was detected only once. The chain is built from TRBV20-1 and TRBJ2-1; D gene unclear. Germline V gene data show CDR1 as DFQATT and CDR2 as SNEGSKA (reference sequence). CDR3 length equals 11 residues. The V end lost 5 bases, the J end lost 6 bases, and 8 bases lay between the germline ends. This chain's CDR3 is CSAAVRNEQFF. CDR3 bases: TGCAGTGCTGCCGTCCGCAATGAGCAGTTCTTC.

The CDR3 DNA sequence: TGTGCCACCAGCAGACCCCAGGGGGCAGGGTCTGGGGCCAACGTCCTGACTTTC. Protein product: CATSRPQGAGSGANVLTF. The chain uses TRBV15 and TRBJ2-6, with 8 bases aligning to TRBD1. The germline V gene encodes CDR1 LNHNV and CDR2 YYDKDF (reference sequence). This CDR3 is 18 amino acids long. Losses at the gene ends were 2 bases for V and 1 base for J; bases not matched to a gene: 7.

This clonotype was counted a few times. The V and J genes are TRBV29-1 and TRBJ2-1, with 12 bases identical to TRBD1. This CDR3 region has 13 residues. Germline V gene sequence: CDR1 SQVTM, CDR2 ANQGSEA. V shed 7 bases and J 4 bases; nucleotides not matched to a gene: 2. The CDR3 nucleotides are TGCAGCGGGGACAGGGGGCCTTACAATGAGCAGTTCTTC. Protein sequence: CSGDRGPYNEQFF.

This clonotype turned up a few times. This chain connects TRBV12-3 or TRBV12-4 to TRBJ2-2; the match to TRBD2 covers 8 bases. V shed 3 bases, J shed 6 bases, and the junction held 9 bases outside the gene matches. The CDR3 is made up of 16 amino acids. The CDR3 spells CASSFLSGSVSGELFF. In DNA form, the CDR3 reads TGTGCCAGCAGTTTTTTGAGCGGGAGTGTTTCCGGGGAGCTGTTTTTT.

This clonotype appeared a few times. The chain has TRBV6-1 and TRBJ1-1; TRBD1 matches 7 bases. The CDR3 spans 16 residues. Germline V lookup: CDR1 MNHNS, CDR2 SASEGT. The V and J ends lost 0 bases and 0 bases, in that order; junction bases with no gene match: 4. The CDR3 sequence: CASSEAQGIMNTEAFF. Here the CDR3 DNA reads TGTGCCAGCAGTGAAGCACAGGGGATAATGAACACTGAAGCTTTCTTT.

This clonotype was observed a handful of times. The V call is TRBV12-3 or TRBV12-4, the J call TRBJ2-1; 7 positions match TRBD2. After removal of 6 bases from V and 3 bases from J, the junction contained 8 bases not matched to a gene. The CDR3 has 15 amino acids. CDR3 loop: CASRGRGEGYNEQFF. CDR3 nucleotide sequence: TGTGCCAGCAGGGGACGCGGGGAGGGCTACAATGAGCAGTTCTTC.

This clonotype was seen many times. The chain links TRBV6-1 to TRBJ2-2; possibly TRBD2 for D (6 bases). Germline values: CDR1 MNHNS, CDR2 SASEGT. Between the trimmed V and J ends, which lost 6 bases and 5 bases, there was a span of 10 bases. This CDR3 has 13 residues. The CDR3 sequence: CASSGSGTGELFF. The CDR3 nucleotides are TGTGCCAGCAGCGGGAGCGGGACCGGGGAGCTGTTTTTT.

This clonotype was counted at least ten times. This sequence joins TRBV10-2 and TRBJ2-7; 9 bases fit TRBD1. V dropped 4 bases and J dropped 7; count of bases not matched to a gene: 8. The CDR3 spans 14 residues. Germline CDR1 is WSHSY and CDR2 is SAAADI. The chain's CDR3 is CASSAPGQGWEQYF. In nucleotides, the CDR3 is TGCGCCAGCAGTGCACCCGGACAGGGGTGGGAGCAGTACTTC.

The chain joins TRBV5-1 to TRBJ1-1; 10 positions match TRBD1. Germline V CDR1 and CDR2: SGHRS, YFSETQ. V was pared by 2 bases and J by 7 bases, with 8 bases of the junction left unmatched. CDR3 length: 15 amino acids. The CDR3 DNA sequence: TGCGCCAGCAGCTTCCGGGACAGGGGAGGGCGTGAAGCTTTCTTT. Its protein is CASSFRDRGGREAFF.

The J gene is TRBJ2-2, the V gene TRBV10-1; possibly TRBD1 for D (5 bases). Trimming stripped 5 bases from V and 10 bases from J, with 17 bases between. In germline, CDR1 is WNHNN, CDR2 SYGVQD (reference sequence). The CDR3 totals 14 residues. The CDR3 is CASSPRRGLEELFF. The CDR3 region has the DNA TGCGCCAGCAGTCCCCGAAGGGGTCTGGAGGAGCTGTTTTTT.

This clonotype was counted a few times. The rearrangement links TRBV29-1 to TRBJ2-5; D tentatively reads TRBD1 or TRBD2 (5 bases each). V dropped 3 bases and J dropped 1 base, with 24 bases sitting between them. From germline, CDR1 is SQVTM and CDR2 ANQGSEA. The length of the CDR3 is 18 residues. In nucleotides, the CDR3 is TGCAGCGTTGAGGGGGTTCGAGGGGCTAGCTCTCCCCAAGAGACCCAGTACTTC. This encodes CSVEGVRGASSPQETQYF.

This clonotype was observed at least ten times. The chain couples TRBV2 to TRBJ2-1, with D tentatively TRBD2 (6 bases). This CDR3 is built from 14 residues. The germline gives CDR1 SNHLY, CDR2 FYNNEI. V lost 3 bases, J lost 7 bases, and 13 bases lay in between. The CDR3, as DNA: TGTGCCAGCAGTGACACGGGACTTAAAAATGAGCAGTTCTTC. Its protein is CASSDTGLKNEQFF.